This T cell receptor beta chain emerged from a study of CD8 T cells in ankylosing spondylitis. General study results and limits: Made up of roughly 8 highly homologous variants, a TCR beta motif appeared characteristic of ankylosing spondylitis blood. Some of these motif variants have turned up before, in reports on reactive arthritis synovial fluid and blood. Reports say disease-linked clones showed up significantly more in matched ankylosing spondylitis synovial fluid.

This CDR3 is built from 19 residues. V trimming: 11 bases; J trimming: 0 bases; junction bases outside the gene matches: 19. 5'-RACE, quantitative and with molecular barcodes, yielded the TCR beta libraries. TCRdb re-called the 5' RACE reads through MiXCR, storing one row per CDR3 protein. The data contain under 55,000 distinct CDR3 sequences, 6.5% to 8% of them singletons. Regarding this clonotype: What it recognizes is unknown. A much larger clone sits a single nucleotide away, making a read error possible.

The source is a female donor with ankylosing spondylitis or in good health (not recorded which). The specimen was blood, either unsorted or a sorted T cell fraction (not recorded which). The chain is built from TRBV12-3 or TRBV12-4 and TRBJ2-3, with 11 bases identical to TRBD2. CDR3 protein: CACCSLLLAGGPSTDTQYF. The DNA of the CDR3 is TGTGCCTGCTGTTCCCTACTTCTAGCGGGGGGTCCTAGCACAGATACGCAGTATTTT.